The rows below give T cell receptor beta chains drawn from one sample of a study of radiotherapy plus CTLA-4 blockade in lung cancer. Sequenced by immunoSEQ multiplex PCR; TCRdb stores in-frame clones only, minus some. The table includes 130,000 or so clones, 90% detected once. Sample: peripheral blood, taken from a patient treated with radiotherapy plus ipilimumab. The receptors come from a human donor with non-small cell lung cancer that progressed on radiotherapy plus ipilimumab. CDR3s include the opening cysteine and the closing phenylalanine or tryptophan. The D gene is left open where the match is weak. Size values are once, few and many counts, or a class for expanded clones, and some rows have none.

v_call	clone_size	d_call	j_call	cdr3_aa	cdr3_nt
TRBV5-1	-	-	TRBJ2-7	CASSLEGGSYEQYF	TGCGCCAGCAGCTTGGAAGGGGGCTCCTACGAGCAGTACTTC
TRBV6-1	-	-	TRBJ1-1	CASSEVVGVGNTEAFF	TGTGCCAGCAGTGAAGTGGTAGGCGTAGGGAACACTGAAGCTTTCTTT
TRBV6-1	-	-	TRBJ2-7	CASSVVRAYEQYF	TGTGCCAGCAGTGTGGTACGAGCCTACGAGCAGTACTTC
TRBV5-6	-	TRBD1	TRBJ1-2	CASIRDRGLSYTF	TGTGCCAGCATCCGTGACAGGGGTCTAAGCTACACCTTC
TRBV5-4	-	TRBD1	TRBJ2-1	CASSRDREGAYNEQFF	TGTGCCAGCAGCCGGGACAGGGAAGGGGCCTACAATGAGCAGTTCTTC
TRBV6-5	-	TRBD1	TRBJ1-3	CASVDRGRNTIYF	TGTGCCAGTGTTGACAGGGGGAGAAACACCATATATTTT
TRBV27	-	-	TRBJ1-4	CASSLSGIEKLFF	TGTGCCAGCAGTTTGAGCGGAATCGAAAAACTGTTTTTT
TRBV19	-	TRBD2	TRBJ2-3	CASELVSGGSTDTQYF	TGTGCCAGTGAACTGGTCAGCGGGGGTAGCACAGATACGCAGTATTTT
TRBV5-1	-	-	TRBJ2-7	CASSLGREQGTRYEQYF	TGCGCCAGCAGCTTGGGGAGGGAACAGGGGACCCGCTACGAGCAGTACTTC
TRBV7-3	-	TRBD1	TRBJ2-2	CASSLRQGTGELFF	TGTGCCAGCAGCCTTAGACAGGGAACCGGGGAGCTGTTTTTT
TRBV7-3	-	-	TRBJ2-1	CASSLMRFGMDEQFF	TGTGCCAGCAGCTTGATGCGGTTCGGGATGGATGAGCAGTTCTTC
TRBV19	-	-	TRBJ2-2	CASSGISAGELFF	TGTGCCAGTAGTGGAATAAGTGCCGGGGAGCTGTTTTTT
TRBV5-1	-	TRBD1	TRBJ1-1	CASSFYRGGTEAFF	TGCGCCAGCAGCTTTTACAGGGGAGGCACTGAAGCTTTCTTT
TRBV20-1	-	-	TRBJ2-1	CSASSYNEQFF	TGCAGTGCTAGCAGCTACAATGAGCAGTTCTTC
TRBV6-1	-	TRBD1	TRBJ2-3	CASSRIQGSTDTQYF	TGTGCCAGCAGCAGAATACAGGGGTCGACAGATACGCAGTATTTT
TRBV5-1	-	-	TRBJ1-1	CASSLARGGDLEAFF	TGCGCCAGCAGCTTGGCGCGCGGGGGGGATCTTGAAGCTTTCTTT
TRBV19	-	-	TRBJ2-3	CASSIGPRTDTQYF	TGTGCCAGTAGTATCGGCCCCCGCACAGATACGCAGTATTTT
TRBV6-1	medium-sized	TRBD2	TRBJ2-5	CASSAIAGGPETQYF	TGTGCCAGCAGTGCTATAGCGGGAGGGCCAGAGACCCAGTACTTC
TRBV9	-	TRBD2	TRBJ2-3	CASSVTSGHTDTQYF	TGTGCCAGCAGCGTAACTAGCGGGCACACAGATACGCAGTATTTT
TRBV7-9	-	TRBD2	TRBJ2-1	CAIGAGVVYNEQFF	TGTGCCATAGGGGCGGGAGTGGTCTACAATGAGCAGTTCTTC
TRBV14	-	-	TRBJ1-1	CASSQYQNTEAFF	TGTGCCAGCAGCCAATATCAGAACACTGAAGCTTTCTTT
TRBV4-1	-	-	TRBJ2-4	CASSQERPTGYIQYF	TGCGCCAGCAGCCAAGAAAGACCCACAGGGTACATTCAGTACTTC
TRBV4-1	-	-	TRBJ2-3	CASSQLLKAASTDTQYF	TGCGCCAGCAGCCAACTTCTCAAGGCGGCTAGCACAGATACGCAGTATTTT
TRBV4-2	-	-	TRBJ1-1	CASSQVSGTNTEAFF	TGTGCCAGCAGCCAAGTCTCAGGGACCAACACTGAAGCTTTCTTT
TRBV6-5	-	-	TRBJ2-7	CASSYGSLSVGGEQYF	TGTGCCAGCAGTTACGGTAGCTTGTCGGTTGGGGGCGAGCAGTACTTC
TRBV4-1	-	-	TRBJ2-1	CASSQERRGTYNEQFF	TGCGCCAGCAGCCAAGAGAGGCGGGGAACCTACAATGAGCAGTTCTTC
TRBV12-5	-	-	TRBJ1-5	CASGLDADRTNQPQHF	TGTGCTAGTGGTTTGGATGCCGACAGGACAAATCAGCCCCAGCATTTT
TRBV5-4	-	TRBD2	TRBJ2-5	CASSLRGGGTQYF	TGTGCCAGCAGCTTGCGCGGGGGAGGGACCCAGTACTTC
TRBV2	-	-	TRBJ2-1	CASSVGNEQFF	TGTGCCAGCAGCGTGGGCAATGAGCAGTTCTTC
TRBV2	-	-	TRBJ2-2	CASRGLAGELFF	TGTGCCAGCAGGGGGCTTGCCGGGGAGCTGTTTTTT
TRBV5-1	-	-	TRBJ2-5	CARTRVGPRAPGRPSQKGTQYF	TGCGCCAGAACTCGGGTCGGCCCTCGGGCCCCAGGTCGGCCCTCACAGAAGGGGACCCAGTACTTC
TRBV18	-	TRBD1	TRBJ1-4	CASSPGTGGEEKLFF	TGTGCCAGCTCACCCGGGACAGGGGGGGAAGAAAAACTGTTTTTT
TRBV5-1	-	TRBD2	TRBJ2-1	CASSHSGSSYNEQFF	TGCGCCAGCAGCCATAGCGGGAGCTCCTACAATGAGCAGTTCTTC
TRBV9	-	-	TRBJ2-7	CASSVEPGGYEQYF	TGTGCCAGCAGCGTAGAACCGGGCGGCTACGAGCAGTACTTC
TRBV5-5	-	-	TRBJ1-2	CASSLEVVTRGGGYTF	TGTGCCAGCAGCTTGGAGGTGGTCACTAGGGGTGGTGGCTACACCTTC
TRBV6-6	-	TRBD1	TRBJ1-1	CASSRTGQGMNTEAFF	TGTGCCAGCAGTCGAACGGGACAGGGCATGAACACTGAAGCTTTCTTT
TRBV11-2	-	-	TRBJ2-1	CASSLVPNYNEQFF	TGTGCCAGCAGCTTAGTTCCCAACTACAATGAGCAGTTCTTC
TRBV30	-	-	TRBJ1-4	CAWNGQGTTNEKLFF	TGTGCCTGGAACGGCCAGGGGACAACTAATGAAAAACTGTTTTTT
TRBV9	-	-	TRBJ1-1	CASSVGMIEGHTEAFF	TGTGCCAGCAGCGTAGGGATGATCGAGGGGCACACTGAAGCTTTCTTT
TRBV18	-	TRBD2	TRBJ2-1	CASSPGTSYNEQFF	TGTGCCAGCTCGCCCGGGACTAGCTACAATGAGCAGTTCTTC
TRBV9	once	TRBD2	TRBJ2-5	CASSDRGLGQETQYF	TGTGCCAGCAGCGACCGGGGACTAGGTCAAGAGACCCAGTACTTC
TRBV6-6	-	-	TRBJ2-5	CASSYDSQETQYF	TGTGCCAGCAGTTACGATAGCCAAGAGACCCAGTACTTC
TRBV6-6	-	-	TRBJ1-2	CASTPEGLSYGYTF	TGTGCCAGCACTCCGGAAGGGCTTTCCTATGGCTACACCTTC
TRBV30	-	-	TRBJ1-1	CAWSSGNTEAFF	TGTGCCTGGAGTTCTGGGAACACTGAAGCTTTCTTT
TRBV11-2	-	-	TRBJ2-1	CASSNRLDYNEQFF	TGTGCCAGCAGCAACCGACTCGACTACAATGAGCAGTTCTTC
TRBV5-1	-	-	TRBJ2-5	CASSTSGMEETQYF	TGCGCCAGCAGCACATCAGGGATGGAAGAGACCCAGTACTTC
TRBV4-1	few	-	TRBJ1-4	CASSQDEVRRKLFF	TGCGCCAGCAGCCAAGATGAGGTTCGGAGAAAACTGTTTTTT
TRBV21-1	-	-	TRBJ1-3	CAYSGRGNTIYF	TGTGCCTACTCCGGGCGGGGAAACACCATATATTTT
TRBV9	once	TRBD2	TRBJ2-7	CASSVEGASGSYEQYF	TGTGCCAGCAGCGTAGAAGGGGCTAGCGGGAGCTACGAGCAGTACTTC
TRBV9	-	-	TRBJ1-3	CASSNQGRGNTIYF	TGTGCCAGCAGCAACCAGGGGCGCGGAAACACCATATATTTT
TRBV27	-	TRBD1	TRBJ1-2	CASSRWTGAAPDYGYTF	TGTGCCAGCAGTCGTTGGACAGGGGCAGCACCGGACTATGGCTACACCTTC
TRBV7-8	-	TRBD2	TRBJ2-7	CASSLAARTSGKEQYF	TGTGCCAGCAGCTTAGCGGCGAGGACTAGCGGAAAGGAGCAGTACTTC
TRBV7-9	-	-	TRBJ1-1	CASRAGPMNTEAFF	TGTGCCAGCAGAGCGGGGCCCATGAACACTGAAGCTTTCTTT
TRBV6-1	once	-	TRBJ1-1	CAMKTRGLGNTEAFF	TGTGCCATGAAAACAAGGGGGTTGGGGAACACTGAAGCTTTCTTT
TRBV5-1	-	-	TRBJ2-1	CASSLGATIGNEQFF	TGCGCCAGCAGCTTGGGGGCGACCATTGGCAATGAGCAGTTCTTC
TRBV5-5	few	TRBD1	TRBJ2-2	CASSSTNRDRVIGGELFF	TGTGCCAGCAGCTCCACTAACCGGGACAGGGTTATCGGTGGGGAGCTGTTTTTT
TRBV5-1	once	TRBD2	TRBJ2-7	CASSLAELAGIYEQYF	TGCGCCAGCAGCTTGGCCGAACTAGCGGGGATCTACGAGCAGTACTTC